Below, one T cell receptor beta chain is given with its context. Its antigen is still unknown. Per individual, the PBMC samples numbered at least one pre-ART and at least two post-ART. The samples, holding roughly 0.9-10 million cryopreserved PBMC, were thawed before DNA extraction was carried out. This sample is part of a study of long-term antiretroviral therapy in people with HIV. Runs used v3.0 of the immunoSEQ assay and were done at survey level. Here immunoSEQ multiplex PCR was the method, and the copy in TCRdb shows in-frame clones only, minus some. The repertoire holds 10,000 to 15,000 clones, with under 85% as singletons. From germline, CDR1 is PRHDT and CDR2 FYEKMQ (reference sequence). Trimming took 2 bases from V and 2 from J; bases not matched to a gene: 9. This CDR3 spans 17 amino acids. Study conclusions and caveats: Collection of the blood, which took place between the mid-2000s and the late 2010s, possibly occurred under older ART regimens. Compared with controls, HIV repertoires showed narrower CDR3 length ranges.

This rearrangement joins TRBV13 to TRBJ2-3; 8 bases are shared with TRBD2. The TCR comes from a woman aged 35 to 49 with HIV. Sample: unsorted PBMCs, taken 0.8 years before starting antiretroviral therapy. The CDR3 DNA sequence: TGTGCCAGCAGCTTATCCGCACTAGCGGACTCCACAGATACGCAGTATTTT. It yields the protein CASSLSALADSTDTQYF. Looking up the rest from reference TRBV13 and TRBJ2-3 gives the full variable domain: AAGVIQSPRHLIKEKRETATLKCYPIPRHDTVYWYQQGPGQDPQFLISFYEKMQSDKGSIPDRFSAQQFSDYHSELNMSSLELGDSALYFCASSLSALADSTDTQYFGPGTRLTVL.